This is a list of T cell receptor beta chains from one sample in a study of CD4+ T cells in melanoma. Measured with immunoSEQ multiplex PCR; TCRdb has only the in-frame clones, and not every one. The profile covers some 110,000 clones, with roughly 90% appearing a single time and around 3.3% taken by the ten largest. Source material: peripheral blood. The origin of the receptors is a human donor with melanoma. Both conserved end residues are part of each CDR3. A D gene is named only where the DNA matches it firmly. Rows may omit the clone size; those that give it use once, few, many or a size class.

j_call d_call v_call clone_size cdr3_aa cdr3_nt
TRBJ1-5 NA TRBV4-3 NA CASSQESTAYQPQHF TGCGCCAGCAGCCAAGAGAGTACCGCCTATCAGCCCCAGCATTTT
TRBJ2-5 TRBD1 TRBV7-7 NA CASSLLGQGETQYF TGTGCCAGCAGCTTACTAGGACAGGGAGAGACCCAGTACTTC
TRBJ2-5 TRBD1 TRBV19 NA CASSFSYRGLREETQYF TGTGCCAGTAGTTTCTCTTACAGGGGGCTCAGGGAAGAGACCCAGTACTTC
TRBJ2-7 TRBD2 TRBV19 few CASSMSDGRVYEQYF TGTGCCAGTAGTATGTCTGACGGGAGGGTCTACGAGCAGTACTTC
TRBJ1-2 NA TRBV29-1 NA CSVRTSLNYGYTF TGCAGCGTTAGGACAAGTCTTAACTATGGCTACACCTTC
TRBJ2-7 TRBD1 TRBV13 NA CASSFPPRTGSPSYEQYF TGTGCCAGCAGCTTCCCGCCCCGGACAGGGTCCCCCTCCTACGAGCAGTACTTC
TRBJ1-1 NA TRBV15 NA CATYPSGGRWTEAFF TGTGCCACCTATCCTTCGGGGGGGCGTTGGACTGAAGCTTTCTTT
TRBJ2-2 NA TRBV30 once CAWSVLSTGELFF TGTGCCTGGAGTGTTTTATCTACCGGGGAGCTGTTTTTT
TRBJ2-3 TRBD2 TRBV5-1 NA CASRGVSGSRADTQYF TGCGCCAGCAGAGGGGTTAGCGGGAGTAGGGCAGATACGCAGTATTTT
TRBJ1-1 NA TRBV7-3 NA CASSLWGVGVAFF TGTGCCAGCAGCTTATGGGGAGTAGGGGTAGCTTTCTTT
TRBJ2-2 NA TRBV7-6 few CASSRNFVNTGELFF TGTGCCAGCAGCCGAAATTTTGTTAACACCGGGGAGCTGTTTTTT
TRBJ2-5 NA TRBV7-3 NA CASSLRGAGETQYF TGTGCCAGCAGCCTCAGGGGGGCCGGAGAGACCCAGTACTTC
TRBJ2-7 TRBD1 TRBV5-6 NA CASSRRQGSSYEQYF TGTGCCAGCAGCCGTCGACAGGGTTCGAGTTACGAGCAGTACTTC
TRBJ2-2 NA TRBV19 NA CASSIAQSTGGELFF TGTGCCAGTAGTATCGCGCAGTCAACAGGCGGGGAGCTGTTTTTT
TRBJ2-3 TRBD1 TRBV5-4 once CASSLSGQGTDTQYF TGTGCCAGCAGCTTGTCGGGACAGGGAACAGATACGCAGTATTTT
TRBJ2-5 TRBD2 TRBV11-2 NA CASSLISSGGETQYF TGTGCCAGCAGCTTAATTTCTAGCGGGGGAGAGACCCAGTACTTC
TRBJ1-1 NA TRBV6-5 NA CAGNTEAFF TGTGCCGGAAACACTGAAGCTTTCTTT
TRBJ2-7 NA TRBV2 NA CASSVRAGTSYEQYF TGTGCCAGCAGTGTGCGGGCGGGCACCTCCTACGAGCAGTACTTC
TRBJ1-2 NA TRBV5-4 NA CASSLEGMNYGYTF TGTGCCAGCAGCTTGGAGGGGATGAACTATGGCTACACCTTC
TRBJ2-7 TRBD1 TRBV6-1 once CASSDHRDRGGYEQYF TGTGCCAGCAGTGACCACCGGGACAGGGGGGGATACGAGCAGTACTTC
TRBJ2-1 NA TRBV30 NA CAWSVSGSNEQFF TGTGCCTGGAGTGTATCGGGGAGTAATGAGCAGTTCTTC
TRBJ2-7 TRBD1 TRBV2 NA CANQTGRGAYEQYF TGTGCCAACCAGACAGGGAGAGGGGCTTACGAGCAGTACTTC
TRBJ2-3 NA TRBV11-2 NA CASSRTGPHTDTQYF TGTGCCAGCAGCCGGACGGGGCCTCACACAGATACGCAGTATTTT
TRBJ1-2 TRBD1 TRBV28 NA CASSSGQRYGYTF TGTGCCAGCAGCTCGGGACAGCGATATGGCTACACCTTC
TRBJ1-5 TRBD1 TRBV27 NA CASSLTGAYSNQPQHF TGTGCCAGCAGCCTTACAGGGGCGTATAGCAATCAGCCCCAGCATTTT
TRBJ1-2 NA TRBV4-1 NA CASSQVNRPYGYTF TGCGCCAGCAGCCAAGTAAACAGGCCCTATGGCTACACCTTC
TRBJ1-5 NA TRBV19 NA CASMAGRRAGHSQPQHF TGTGCCAGTATGGCAGGTCGACGGGCGGGACATAGTCAGCCCCAGCATTTT
TRBJ1-1 NA TRBV7-2 NA CASSWDGEDTEAFF TGTGCCAGCAGCTGGGACGGGGAGGACACTGAAGCTTTCTTT
TRBJ2-1 TRBD2 TRBV11-3 NA CASSYPGGEQFF TGTGCCAGCAGCTACCCGGGAGGAGAGCAGTTCTTC
TRBJ2-1 NA TRBV7-3 NA CASSLGLNNEQFF TGTGCCAGCAGCTTAGGGCTAAACAATGAGCAGTTCTTC
TRBJ2-7 TRBD2 TRBV9 NA CASSGQGLAGEEQYF TGTGCCAGCAGCGGTCAGGGACTAGCGGGGGAAGAGCAGTACTTC
TRBJ2-7 NA TRBV6-1 NA CASMRGDKYEQYF TGTGCCAGCATGCGGGGAGATAAATACGAGCAGTACTTC
TRBJ2-2 NA TRBV5-6 once CASSLRAPGELFF TGTGCCAGCAGCCTCCGGGCCCCCGGGGAGCTGTTTTTT
TRBJ1-3 NA TRBV6-4 once CASSDSRERGKGNTIYF TGTGCCAGCAGTGACTCGAGGGAAAGGGGGAAGGGAAACACCATATATTTT
TRBJ2-2 TRBD1 TRBV11-2 NA CASSLTLGTGVTGELFF TGTGCCAGCAGCTTAACACTCGGGACAGGGGTCACCGGGGAGCTGTTTTTT
TRBJ1-1 NA TRBV25-1 NA CASEGVSGTEAFF TGTGCCAGCGAGGGGGTCTCGGGCACTGAAGCTTTCTTT
TRBJ2-3 NA TRBV11-3 NA CASSLGPRDTQYF TGTGCCAGCAGCTTGGGTCCTCGGGATACGCAGTATTTT
TRBJ1-2 TRBD1 TRBV9 NA CASSQQGGRSYTF TGTGCCAGCAGCCAACAGGGGGGACGTAGCTACACCTTC
TRBJ2-2 NA TRBV4-1 NA CASSQGVLRRGTNTGELFF TGCGCCAGCAGCCAAGGGGTTCTTCGACGGGGGACGAACACCGGGGAGCTGTTTTTT
TRBJ2-1 TRBD2 TRBV5-4 NA CASSSRLAGAHNEQFF TGTGCCAGCAGCTCCAGACTAGCGGGAGCCCACAATGAGCAGTTCTTC
TRBJ2-5 NA TRBV5-5 NA CASSRSRLQETQYF TGTGCCAGCAGCCGGAGTAGGCTACAAGAGACCCAGTACTTC
TRBJ2-7 NA TRBV2 NA CASRPDSSYEQYF TGTGCCAGCAGACCGGACAGCTCCTACGAGCAGTACTTC
TRBJ1-5 NA TRBV7-2 NA CASSLGLRSNQPQHF TGTGCCAGCAGCTTAGGCCTTAGGAGCAATCAGCCCCAGCATTTT
TRBJ2-1 NA TRBV6-4 NA CASSTTGMGEQFF TGTGCCAGCAGTACCACAGGGATGGGTGAGCAGTTCTTC
TRBJ2-1 TRBD2 TRBV19 NA CASSIGTSGGAGEQFF TGTGCCAGTAGTATCGGGACTAGCGGGGGGGCGGGAGAGCAGTTCTTC
TRBJ1-5 NA TRBV9 once CASSVAGEEINQPQHF TGTGCCAGCAGCGTAGCTGGGGAGGAAATCAATCAGCCCCAGCATTTT
TRBJ2-2 NA TRBV14 NA CASSQDGELFF TGTGCCAGCAGCCAAGACGGGGAGCTGTTTTTT
TRBJ2-7 NA TRBV28 once CATLAGSPYEQYF TGTGCCACGCTGGCGGGATCCCCCTACGAGCAGTACTTC
TRBJ2-2 TRBD1 TRBV7-9 NA CASSTQGAGTGELFF TGTGCCAGCAGCACACAGGGGGCAGGGACCGGGGAGCTGTTTTTT
TRBJ2-2 NA TRBV7-2 NA CASSLGWDLGEPGELFF TGTGCCAGCAGCTTAGGTTGGGACTTAGGAGAGCCCGGGGAGCTGTTTTTT
TRBJ2-1 TRBD1 TRBV11-1 NA CASSSTGVYNEQFF TGTGCCAGCAGCTCCACAGGGGTCTACAATGAGCAGTTCTTC
TRBJ2-5 NA TRBV12-1 NA CASSARTPGETQYF TGTGCCAGCAGCGCCAGGACGCCTGGGGAGACCCAGTACTTC